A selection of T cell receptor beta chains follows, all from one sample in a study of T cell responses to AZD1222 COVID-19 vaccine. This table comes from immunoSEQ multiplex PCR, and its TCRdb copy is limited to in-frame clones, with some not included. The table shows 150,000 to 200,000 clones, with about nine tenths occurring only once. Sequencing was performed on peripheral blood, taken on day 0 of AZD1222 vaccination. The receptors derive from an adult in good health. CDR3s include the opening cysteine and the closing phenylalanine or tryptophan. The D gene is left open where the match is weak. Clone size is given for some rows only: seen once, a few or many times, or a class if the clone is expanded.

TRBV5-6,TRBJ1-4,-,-,CASSLGRYNEKLFF,TGTGCCAGCAGCTTGGGCAGATATAATGAAAAACTGTTTTTT
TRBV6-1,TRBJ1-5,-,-,CASSEGRPQHF,TGTGCCAGCAGTGAAGGTCGGCCCCAGCATTTT
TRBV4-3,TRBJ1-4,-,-,CASSQDGAGALNEKLFF,TGCGCCAGCAGCCAAGATGGGGCTGGGGCACTTAATGAAAAACTGTTTTTT
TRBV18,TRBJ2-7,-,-,CASSPVQGVYEQYF,TGTGCCAGCTCACCAGTCCAGGGCGTTTACGAGCAGTACTTC
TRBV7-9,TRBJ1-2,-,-,CASSRGDIGYTF,TGTGCCAGCAGCCGCGGGGACATTGGCTACACCTTC
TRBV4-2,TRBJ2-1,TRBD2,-,CASRPGLAGAYNEQFF,TGTGCCAGCAGACCCGGACTAGCCGGAGCCTACAATGAGCAGTTCTTC
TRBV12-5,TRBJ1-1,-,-,CASGLVGGGNTEAFF,TGTGCTAGTGGTTTGGTAGGGGGAGGGAACACTGAAGCTTTCTTT
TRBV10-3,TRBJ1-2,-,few,CAISDWGFDYGYTF,TGTGCCATCAGTGATTGGGGGTTTGACTATGGCTACACCTTC
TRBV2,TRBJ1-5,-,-,CASTGMTNSNQPQHF,TGTGCCAGCACTGGGATGACCAATAGCAATCAGCCCCAGCATTTT
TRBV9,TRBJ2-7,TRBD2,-,CASSAGGLAGFAEQYF,TGTGCCAGCAGCGCGGGGGGACTAGCGGGATTCGCCGAGCAGTACTTC
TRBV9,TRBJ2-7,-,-,CASSVDVLQGSHEQYF,TGTGCCAGCAGCGTTGACGTGCTGCAGGGATCCCACGAGCAGTACTTC
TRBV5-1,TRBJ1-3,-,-,CASSPAGYGGNTIYF,TGCGCCAGCTCCCCGGCCGGTTATGGAGGAAACACCATATATTTT
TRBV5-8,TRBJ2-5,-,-,CASSTGRGETQYF,TGTGCCAGCAGCACCGGGCGGGGAGAGACCCAGTACTTC
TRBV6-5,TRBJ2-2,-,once,CASSYVTGRTGELFF,TGTGCCAGCAGTTACGTAACAGGGAGGACCGGGGAGCTGTTTTTT
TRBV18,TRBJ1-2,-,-,CASSRRTDRYGYTF,TGTGCCAGCTCCCGCAGGACGGACCGCTATGGCTACACCTTC
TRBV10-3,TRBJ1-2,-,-,CAISDRGKYYGYTF,TGTGCCATCAGTGACAGGGGTAAATACTATGGCTACACCTTC
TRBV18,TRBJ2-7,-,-,CASSGRGQRGSYEQYF,TGTGCCAGCTCTGGCCGCGGACAGAGGGGATCCTACGAGCAGTACTTC
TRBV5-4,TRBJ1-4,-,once,CASSLEQGGEKLFF,TGTGCCAGCAGCTTGGAACAGGGAGGTGAAAAACTGTTTTTT
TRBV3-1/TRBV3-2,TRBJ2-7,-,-,CASSQGQFRRVEQYF,TGTGCCAGCAGCCAAGGGCAGTTCAGGAGGGTAGAGCAGTACTTC
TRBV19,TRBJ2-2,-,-,CASSIAGSPGELFF,TGTGCCAGTAGTATAGCGGGTAGCCCCGGGGAGCTGTTTTTT
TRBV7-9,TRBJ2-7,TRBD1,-,CASSPSSPADRGTYEQYF,TGTGCCAGCAGCCCCTCCTCCCCGGCGGACAGGGGAACCTACGAGCAGTACTTC
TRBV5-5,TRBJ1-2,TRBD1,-,CASTKTFEGATFSGYTF,TGTGCCAGCACTAAAACGTTTGAGGGGGCGACTTTTTCTGGCTACACCTTC
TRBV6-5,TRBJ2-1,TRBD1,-,CASLDRVPRGEQFF,TGTGCCAGCCTGGACAGGGTCCCTCGGGGTGAGCAGTTCTTC
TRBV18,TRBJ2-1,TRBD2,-,CASSPVPGGPDNEQFF,TGTGCCAGCTCACCTGTCCCGGGAGGGCCGGACAATGAGCAGTTCTTC
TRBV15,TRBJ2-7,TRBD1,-,CATSRGGGQGTDEQYF,TGTGCCACCAGCAGAGGAGGGGGACAGGGAACGGACGAGCAGTACTTC
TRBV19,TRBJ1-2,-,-,CASSIATGSRAGYTF,TGTGCCAGTAGTATAGCTACGGGAAGCAGGGCTGGCTACACCTTC
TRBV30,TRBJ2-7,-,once,CAWSVIAAYEQYF,TGTGCCTGGAGTGTTATAGCGGCCTACGAGCAGTACTTC
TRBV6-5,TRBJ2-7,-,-,CASSSAGHTGTYEQYF,TGTGCCAGCAGTTCCGCGGGACACACAGGGACCTACGAGCAGTACTTC
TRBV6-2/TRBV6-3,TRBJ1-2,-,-,CASSYSSKGSGYTF,TGTGCCAGCAGTTACTCGAGTAAGGGGAGTGGCTACACCTTC
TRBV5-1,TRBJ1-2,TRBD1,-,CASSFRQGTYGYTF,TGCGCCAGCAGCTTTAGACAGGGCACCTATGGCTACACCTTC
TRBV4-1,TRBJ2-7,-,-,CASSQEGNSYEQYF,TGCGCCAGCAGCCAAGAAGGGAACTCCTACGAGCAGTACTTC
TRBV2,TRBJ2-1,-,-,CASSLLDFHEQFF,TGTGCCAGCAGCCTCTTGGACTTTCATGAGCAGTTCTTC
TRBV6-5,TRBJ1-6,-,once,CASSYERPGNSPLHF,TGTGCCAGCAGTTACGAGCGGCCGGGTAATTCACCCCTCCACTTT